This T cell receptor beta chain is from a study of OX40 agonist ivuxolimab in advanced cancers. Broadly, across the study: Ivuxolimab was an agonistic, fully human IgG2 monoclonal antibody directed against OX40 (CD134), a costimulatory receptor. Intravenous ivuxolimab was administered to patients every 2 weeks at six dose levels: 0.01, 0.1, 0.3, 1.5, 3 and 10 mg/kg. Of the roughly 52 dose-escalation patients, hepatocellular carcinoma was present in about 20, melanoma in approximately 15, renal cell carcinoma in 9 and head and neck cancer in 9. In the dose-escalation cohort, 70% to 85% of patients were male, and the mean age was around 60 years with a range of roughly 20 to 80. Patients were allowed to have had prior anti-PD-1, anti-PD-L1 or anti-CTLA-4 therapy, and around 40% of the dose-escalation patients had previously received checkpoint inhibitors. Partial responses occurred in three dose-escalation patients: two with cutaneous melanoma and one with hepatocellular carcinoma. Peripheral TCRbeta sequencing aimed to test whether ivuxolimab altered TCR sequence diversity and caused clonal T-cell expansion. The paper describes the monotherapy dose-escalation part (N ≈ 49 patients) of the phase I trial of ivuxolimab.

Genomic DNA was isolated from the sorted cells so that the TCRbeta CDR3 region could be sequenced. TCRbeta CDR3 regions were sequenced using the immunoSEQ Assay. As stored in TCRdb, this immuneACCESS dataset retains in-frame rearrangements with V and J assigned. A fraction of the clones does not appear; measured against another copy, unresolved V genes explain less than half of the discrepancy, and the remainder lacks a known reason. The table for this sample lists roughly 48,000 clones; about 83% of them were counted only once. The ten largest clones represent approximately 1% of the sample. The trial excluded patients who had a history of autoimmune disease or who were on systemic immunosuppression. Peripheral blood for TCR sequencing was collected from all dose cohorts at baseline, on cycle 4 day 1, and on cycle 7 day 1. The samples were drawn from a first-in-human, open-label, multicenter phase I dose-escalation trial of ivuxolimab. Adults with locally advanced or metastatic head and neck squamous cell, hepatocellular, melanoma or renal cell carcinoma were enrolled in the trial. Before TCR sequencing, CD4+ and CD8+ T cells were separately sorted from peripheral blood.

V is clipped by 2 bases and J by 2 bases, and the sequence between their germline boundaries is 13 bases long. The germline V gene gives CDR1 as SGHRS and CDR2 as YFSETQ. The cysteine opens and the phenylalanine closes a CDR3 of 15 amino acids. Just the 45-base CDR3 DNA is kept, in frame starting at base 1. With respect to this clone: Its binding antigen is unknown. Per-base quality was not reported, and no clone a single base away is much larger than it.

The investigation overall reported the following: In the 0.1-3.0 mg/kg groups, partial responders were among the patients with the lowest normalized peripheral clonal expansion, particularly in CD8+ T cells. After ivuxolimab, expanded clones were on average more numerous among CD8+ T cells than among CD4+ T cells. At doses of 0.1 to 3.0 mg/kg, clonal expansion of both CD4+ and CD8+ T cells in blood was seen between baseline and week 6. Antigen specificity was not determined for the clonally expanded peripheral T cells. Low levels of normalized T-cell clonal expansion were also seen in some patients who did not respond.

The specimen comprised CD4+ or CD8+ T cells sorted from blood, sampled in a trial of the OX40 agonist ivuxolimab. The sequence is built from TRBV5-1 and TRBJ1-2; the D gene assignment is ambiguous. The receptor comes from an adult with an advanced solid tumor such as melanoma, head and neck, liver or kidney cancer. The DNA sequence is as follows: TGCGCCAGCAGCTTTGTGGAGGGAGTGAACTATGGCTACACCTTC. Its protein is CASSFVEGVNYGYTF.